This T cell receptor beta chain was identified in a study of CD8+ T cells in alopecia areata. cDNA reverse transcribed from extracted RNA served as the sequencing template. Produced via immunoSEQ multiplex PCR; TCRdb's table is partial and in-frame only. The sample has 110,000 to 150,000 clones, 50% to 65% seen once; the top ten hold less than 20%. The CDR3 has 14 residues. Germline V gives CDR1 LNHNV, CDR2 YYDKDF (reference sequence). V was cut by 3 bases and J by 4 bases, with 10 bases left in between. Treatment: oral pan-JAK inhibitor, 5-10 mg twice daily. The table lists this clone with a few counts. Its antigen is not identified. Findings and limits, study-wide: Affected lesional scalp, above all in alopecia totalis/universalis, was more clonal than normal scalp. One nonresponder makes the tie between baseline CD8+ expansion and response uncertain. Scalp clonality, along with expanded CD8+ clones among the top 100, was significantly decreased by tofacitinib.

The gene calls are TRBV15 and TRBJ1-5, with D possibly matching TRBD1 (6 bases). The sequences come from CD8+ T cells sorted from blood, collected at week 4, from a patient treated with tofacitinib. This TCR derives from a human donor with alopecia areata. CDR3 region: CATSSRDTNQPQHF. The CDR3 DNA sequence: TGTGCCACCAGCAGCCGGGACACAAATCAGCCCCAGCATTTT.